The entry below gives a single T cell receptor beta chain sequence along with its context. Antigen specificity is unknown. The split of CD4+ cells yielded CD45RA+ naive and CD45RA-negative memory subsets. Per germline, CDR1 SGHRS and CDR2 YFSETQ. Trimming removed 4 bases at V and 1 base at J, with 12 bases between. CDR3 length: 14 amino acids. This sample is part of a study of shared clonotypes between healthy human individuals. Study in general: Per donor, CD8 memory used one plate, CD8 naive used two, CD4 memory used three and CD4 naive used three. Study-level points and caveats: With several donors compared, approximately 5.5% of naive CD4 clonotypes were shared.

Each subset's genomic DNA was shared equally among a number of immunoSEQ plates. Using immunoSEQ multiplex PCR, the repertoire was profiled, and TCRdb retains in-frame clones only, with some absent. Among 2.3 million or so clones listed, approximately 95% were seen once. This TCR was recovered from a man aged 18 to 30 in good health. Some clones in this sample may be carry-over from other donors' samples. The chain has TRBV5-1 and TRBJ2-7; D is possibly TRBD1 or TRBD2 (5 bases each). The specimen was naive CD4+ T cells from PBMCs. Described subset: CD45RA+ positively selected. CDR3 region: CASSISGASYEQYF. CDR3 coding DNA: TGCGCCAGCAGCATCTCCGGGGCTTCCTACGAGCAGTACTTC.